A single sample gave rise to the 10 T cell receptor beta chains below, sequenced in a study of CD8 T cells in ankylosing spondylitis. TCRdb re-derived calls from the 5' RACE reads in MiXCR, one entry per CDR3 protein. The table includes some 250,000 distinct CDR3 sequences, about 24% detected once. Sequenced material: blood, either unsorted or a sorted T cell fraction (not recorded which). These receptor sequences come from a male donor with ankylosing spondylitis or in good health (not recorded which).

This clonotype was seen a handful of times. This chain links TRBV12-3 or TRBV12-4 with TRBJ1-2; D gene uncertain. Trimming took off 2 bases at V and 3 bases at J, with 7 bases between the two ends. The CDR3 is 13 amino acids. Written as DNA, the CDR3 is TGTGCCAGCAGTTTAAGGCCTGACTATGGCTACACCTTC. Its translation is CASSLRPDYGYTF.

This clonotype came up many times. The chain joins TRBV7-2 to TRBJ2-7; D is undetermined. CDR3 length equals 12 residues. Germline V gene lookup returns CDR1 SGHTA and CDR2 FQGNSA. With 1 base removed from V and 6 bases from J, the gap between germline ends came to 7 bases. The CDR3 reads CASSLVLREQYF. The CDR3 DNA sequence: TGTGCCAGCAGCTTAGTGTTGCGCGAGCAGTACTTC.

The table lists this clonotype with a few counts. The J gene is TRBJ2-5, the V gene TRBV10-3, with TRBD1 as a possible D gene (5 bases). V was cut by 6 bases and J by 2 bases, with 10 bases left in between. This CDR3 has 13 residues. CDR1 is ENHRY, CDR2 SYGVKD, per germline. CDR3 residues: CAIRATEQETQYF. The DNA for the CDR3 is TGTGCCATCAGAGCGACAGAACAAGAGACCCAGTACTTC.

This clonotype has ten or more counts. The chain couples TRBV6-1 to TRBJ2-1; 15 bases align to TRBD2. This CDR3 has 17 residues. Germline V gene data show CDR1 as MNHNS and CDR2 as SASEGT. Trimming took 6 bases from V and 5 from J; bases not matched to a gene: 8. CDR3 sequence: CASRQGTSGGRNNEQFF. The CDR3 DNA sequence: TGTGCCAGCAGGCAGGGGACTAGCGGGGGGCGAAACAATGAGCAGTTCTTC.

The J gene is TRBJ2-3, the V gene TRBV7-2, with 9 positions matching TRBD2. With 5 bases clipped from V and 7 bases from J, the junction kept 7 bases outside the gene matches. CDR3 length: 14 amino acids. The germline gives CDR1 SGHTA, CDR2 FQGNSA. This CDR3 is CASSPLAGLYTQYF. The CDR3 DNA follows: TGTGCCAGCAGCCCCCTAGCGGGGTTGTATACGCAGTATTTT.

This clonotype was observed a few times. This chain connects TRBV12-3 or TRBV12-4 to TRBJ2-7; 11 nucleotides align to TRBD2. Germline trimming cut 6 bases from V and 2 bases from J; bases unmatched to any gene: 6. CDR3 length equals 15 residues. In DNA, the CDR3 is TGTGCCAGCAGACTCCTTAGCGGGGGGGCCTACGAGCAGTACTTC. It yields the protein CASRLLSGGAYEQYF.

This clonotype has more than one count but fewer than ten. This chain connects TRBV10-3 to TRBJ2-7; possibly TRBD2 for D (5 bases). V dropped 0 bases and J dropped 2 bases, with 8 bases sitting between them. CDR3 length: 14 amino acids. CDR1 is ENHRY and CDR2 is SYGVKD in the germline V gene. CDR3 sequence: CAISESTGTYEQYF. Here the CDR3 DNA reads TGTGCCATCAGTGAGTCGACGGGAACCTACGAGCAGTACTTC.

This clonotype came up many times. The CDR3 nucleotides are TGCAGCGTTGTCATCCCATTCAATGAGCAGTTCTTC. As protein: CSVVIPFNEQFF. V and J are TRBV29-1 and TRBJ2-1, with D hard to call. Germline lookup yields CDR1 SQVTM and CDR2 ANQGSEA. Trimming left V 4 bases short and J 6 bases short, with 10 bases between. The length of the CDR3 is 12 residues.

This clonotype was observed at least ten times. Here the CDR3 reads CASSSALSSYNSPLHF. CDR3 nucleotides: TGTGCCAGCAGTTCCGCGTTAAGCTCCTATAATTCACCCCTCCACTTT. The V call is TRBV12-3 or TRBV12-4, the J call TRBJ1-6; no firm D call. V lost 4 bases to trimming and J lost 0 bases, with 10 bases between them. The CDR3 runs to 16 residues.

This rearrangement joins TRBV15 to TRBJ2-3; D gene unclear. The CDR3 sequence is 15 residues long. Germline values: CDR1 LNHNV, CDR2 YYDKDF (reference sequence). The germline V and J ends were trimmed by 4 bases and 5 bases, with 16 bases remaining between them. The CDR3 DNA follows: TGTGCCACCAGCACACGGACGCGCCCGGTAGATACGCAGTATTTT. Protein product: CATSTRTRPVDTQYF.